Given below is one T cell receptor beta chain in context. Its antigen is currently unknown. This entry comes from a study of graft-versus-host responses after intestinal transplantation. Across the study: Tacrolimus and steroids were given for roughly 3 years to all recipients after anti-thymocyte globulin induction. Study-level points and caveats: Some GvH clones appeared in ileal mucosa or blood before recipient bone marrow.

Some clones are missing from TCRdb's copy, which holds only in-frame ones; the method was immunoSEQ multiplex PCR. Of some 77,000 clones listed, around 92% were seen once; the top ten hold about 0.67%. The junction had 5 bases not matched to a gene; V was cut back by 1 base and J by 2 bases. Germline V gives CDR1 SEHNR, CDR2 FQNEAQ (reference sequence). The CDR3 covers 16 residues. The genes are TRBV7-9 and TRBJ2-3; TRBD1 agrees at 8 bases. The receptor was isolated from a human patient who received an intestinal transplant, so some T cells may come from the graft donor. The sequenced sample was PBMCs, obtained 98 days after intestinal transplantation. For the CDR3, the DNA is TGTGCCAGCAGCTTAGGGTCAGGGGGCCTCACAGATACGCAGTATTTT. Its protein product is CASSLGSGGLTDTQYF.